The rows below give T cell receptor beta chains drawn from one sample of a study of T-cell reconstitution after alpha-beta-depleted transplantation in children. TCRdb re-called the PCR reads through MiXCR, storing one row per CDR3 protein. Of hundreds of thousands of distinct CDR3 sequences detected, approximately 7.3% appear once; the ten largest clones hold around 10%. Sequencing was performed on peripheral blood, taken 360 days after TCRalphabeta/CD19-depleted stem cell transplant. The receptors stem from a female patient aged 2-15 years who had a stem cell transplant for Fanconi anemia, so the T cells may come from the graft donor. CDR3s include the opening cysteine and the closing phenylalanine or tryptophan. The D gene is left open where the match is weak. Clone sizes are given selectively: once, few, many, or a class where the clone is expanded.

size: many; D: TRBD2; V: TRBV12-3/TRBV12-4; J: TRBJ2-3; DNA: TGTGCCAGCAGTTCGACTAGCGGGGAGAGCACAGATACGCAGTATTTT; CDR3: CASSSTSGESTDTQYF
size: -; D: TRBD2; V: TRBV20-1; J: TRBJ2-1; DNA: TGCAGTGCCCAAGGACTAGCGGGAGACCCGTACAATGAGCAGTTCTTC; CDR3: CSAQGLAGDPYNEQFF
size: few; D: -; V: TRBV4-2; J: TRBJ2-1; DNA: TGTGCCAGCAGCCCCCGGGACGGAACTCAGTTCTTC; CDR3: CASSPRDGTQFF
size: many; D: TRBD2; V: TRBV6-5; J: TRBJ2-2; DNA: TGTGCCAGCAGTTACACCGTTCTAGCGGATAACACCGGGGAGCTGTTTTTT; CDR3: CASSYTVLADNTGELFF
size: many; D: -; V: TRBV28; J: TRBJ2-1; DNA: TGTGCCAGCAGTGATAATGGCCGGCCTAATGAGCAGTTCTTC; CDR3: CASSDNGRPNEQFF
size: many; D: -; V: TRBV12-3/TRBV12-4; J: TRBJ2-2; DNA: TGTGCCAGCAGTTTATATCGGGCCGGGGAGCTGTTTTTT; CDR3: CASSLYRAGELFF
size: many; D: -; V: TRBV27; J: TRBJ2-3; DNA: TGTGCCAGCAGTTTGGAGGGGCCCCCTTTCACAGATACGCAGTATTTT; CDR3: CASSLEGPPFTDTQYF
size: many; D: -; V: TRBV20-1; J: TRBJ1-1; DNA: TGCAGTGCTAGATTAAGGGGAGGATGGGACACTGAAGCTTTCTTT; CDR3: CSARLRGGWDTEAFF
size: -; D: TRBD1; V: TRBV15; J: TRBJ1-5; DNA: TGTGCCACCAGGGGACAGGGGCCTCAGCCCCAGCATTTT; CDR3: CATRGQGPQPQHF
size: many; D: -; V: TRBV5-1; J: TRBJ1-1; DNA: TGCGCCAGCAGCCTCAATCTCCTGAACACTGAAGCTTTCTTT; CDR3: CASSLNLLNTEAFF
size: many; D: TRBD2; V: TRBV5-5; J: TRBJ2-3; DNA: TGTGCCAGCAGTTCCTTCCTAGCGGGACTAGGAAATACGCAGTATTTT; CDR3: CASSSFLAGLGNTQYF
size: few; D: -; V: TRBV12-3/TRBV12-4; J: TRBJ1-6; DNA: TGTGCCAGCAGTTTCCAGGGAGAAAATTCACCCCTCCACTTT; CDR3: CASSFQGENSPLHF
size: -; D: -; V: TRBV20-1; J: TRBJ2-5; DNA: TGCAGTGCGGAACCGGGCGGGGTGACCCAGTACTTC; CDR3: CSAEPGGVTQYF
size: many; D: -; V: TRBV6-2/TRBV6-3; J: TRBJ2-5; DNA: TGTGCCAGCAGTCCCAAATGGGGAGAGACCCAGTACTTC; CDR3: CASSPKWGETQYF
size: many; D: -; V: TRBV5-1; J: TRBJ2-2; DNA: TGCGCCAGCAGCTTGGCCGTAGGGGCGACCGGGGAGCTGTTTTTT; CDR3: CASSLAVGATGELFF
size: many; D: -; V: TRBV5-1; J: TRBJ2-7; DNA: TGTGCCAGCAGTTTAGTCGGGAGCTACGAGCAGTACTTC; CDR3: CASSLVGSYEQYF
size: -; D: -; V: TRBV7-9; J: TRBJ1-4; DNA: TGTGCCAGCCATCGGGCCGGACAAGGAGAAAAACTGTTTTTT; CDR3: CASHRAGQGEKLFF
size: few; D: -; V: TRBV5-1; J: TRBJ1-1; DNA: TGCGCCAGCAGCTTGGCCGTGGGGATGAACACTGAAGCTTTCTTT; CDR3: CASSLAVGMNTEAFF
size: many; D: TRBD1; V: TRBV5-6; J: TRBJ1-5; DNA: TGTGCCAGCAGCTTTTGGACAGGGCTATTTTCTCAGCCCCAGCATTTT; CDR3: CASSFWTGLFSQPQHF
size: once; D: -; V: TRBV4-2; J: TRBJ1-2; DNA: TGTGCCATGGGCCCCGGGGGGCCACCCATTGATGGCTACACCTTC; CDR3: CAMGPGGPPIDGYTF
size: many; D: -; V: TRBV12-3/TRBV12-4; J: TRBJ2-7; DNA: TGTGCCAGCAGTCGGGACCCGGAAGGGTTCCACGAGCAGTACTTC; CDR3: CASSRDPEGFHEQYF
size: many; D: -; V: TRBV12-3/TRBV12-4; J: TRBJ2-5; DNA: TGTGCCAGCAGTTTTTTATTCGGAGGACAGTCCCAAGAGACCCAGTACTTC; CDR3: CASSFLFGGQSQETQYF
size: -; D: -; V: TRBV27; J: TRBJ2-7; DNA: TGTGCCAGCAGTTATCGCGCGAGAGGGAACTCCTACGAGCAGTACTTC; CDR3: CASSYRARGNSYEQYF
size: many; D: TRBD1; V: TRBV12-3/TRBV12-4; J: TRBJ1-5; DNA: TGTGCCAGCATGGTCAGGGGGGATCAGCCCCAGCATTTT; CDR3: CASMVRGDQPQHF
size: -; D: TRBD1; V: TRBV7-2; J: TRBJ2-4; DNA: TGTGCCAGCAGCTTGACAGGGGTCCAAAACATTCAGTACTTC; CDR3: CASSLTGVQNIQYF
size: few; D: TRBD1; V: TRBV20-1; J: TRBJ1-2; DNA: TGCAGTGGAACCGAAACAGGGGGCTACTACTATGGCTACACCTTC; CDR3: CSGTETGGYYYGYTF
size: few; D: -; V: TRBV28; J: TRBJ1-5; DNA: TGTGCCAGCAGGTCCACCATTCCCAATCAGCCCCAGCATTTT; CDR3: CASRSTIPNQPQHF
size: many; D: -; V: TRBV11-2; J: TRBJ2-7; DNA: TGTGCCAGCAGCTTAGCTTACTGGGACGAGCAGTACTTC; CDR3: CASSLAYWDEQYF
size: -; D: -; V: TRBV5-1; J: TRBJ1-4; DNA: TGCGCCAGCAGCTTGGGTGTCAACGAAAAACTGTTTTTT; CDR3: CASSLGVNEKLFF
size: -; D: -; V: TRBV19; J: TRBJ1-6; DNA: TGTGCCAGTAGTATATGGAGCTCCTATAATTCACCCCTCCACTTT; CDR3: CASSIWSSYNSPLHF
size: -; D: -; V: TRBV5-5; J: TRBJ1-4; DNA: TGTGCCAGCCTCCGATACAGCGTCAATGAAAAACTGTTTTTT; CDR3: CASLRYSVNEKLFF
size: many; D: -; V: TRBV7-2; J: TRBJ2-5; DNA: TGTGCCAGCAGCTTAAGATCGGGCGAAGAGACCCAGTACTTC; CDR3: CASSLRSGEETQYF
size: many; D: -; V: TRBV5-4; J: TRBJ1-5; DNA: TGTGCCAGCAGCTTGGACCGGCCCCAGCATTTT; CDR3: CASSLDRPQHF
size: many; D: -; V: TRBV12-3/TRBV12-4; J: TRBJ1-1; DNA: TGTGCCAGCAGAGAAGGGGTTTGGAAAGCTTTCTTT; CDR3: CASREGVWKAFF
size: many; D: -; V: TRBV2; J: TRBJ1-2; DNA: TGTGCCACCCCTCCCAGCGCCTCCTTCTATGGCTACACCTTC; CDR3: CATPPSASFYGYTF
size: many; D: TRBD1; V: TRBV6-1; J: TRBJ1-2; DNA: TGTGCCAGCGGACGGACAGGTGGCTACACCTTC; CDR3: CASGRTGGYTF
size: few; D: TRBD2; V: TRBV20-1; J: TRBJ2-5; DNA: TGCAGTGCTCATTCACTAGCGGGAGGCCAAGAGACCCAGTACTTC; CDR3: CSAHSLAGGQETQYF
size: many; D: -; V: TRBV11-2; J: TRBJ2-5; DNA: TGTGCCAGCAGCTTCTCACAGGTTGGGCAAGAGACCCAGTACTTC; CDR3: CASSFSQVGQETQYF
size: few; D: -; V: TRBV28; J: TRBJ2-3; DNA: TGTGCCAGCAGTTTCAGAATCGGGGGCGCAACAGATACGCAGTATTTT; CDR3: CASSFRIGGATDTQYF
size: -; D: -; V: TRBV28; J: TRBJ2-3; DNA: TGTGCCAGCAGTTTAGGGGGGGGGCGTGTATCACGGCTAGAGTTTAGCACAGATACGCAGTATTTT; CDR3: CASSLGGGRVSRLEFSTDTQYF
size: few; D: -; V: TRBV19; J: TRBJ2-3; DNA: TGTGCCAGTATGTGGGCAGGGGGCACAGATACGCAGTATTTT; CDR3: CASMWAGGTDTQYF
size: many; D: -; V: TRBV20-1; J: TRBJ2-1; DNA: TGCAGTGCTAGAGATCTTCGAGGGAATGTATATGAGCAGTTCTTC; CDR3: CSARDLRGNVYEQFF
size: many; D: -; V: TRBV20-1; J: TRBJ2-4; DNA: TGCAGTGCTAATGAGCTAGCCTTTACCAAAAACATTCAGTACTTC; CDR3: CSANELAFTKNIQYF
size: many; D: TRBD1; V: TRBV5-1; J: TRBJ1-4; DNA: TGCGCCAGCAGCTCAAGGGGGCAAAATGAAAAACTGTTTTTT; CDR3: CASSSRGQNEKLFF
size: -; D: -; V: TRBV5-5; J: TRBJ1-6; DNA: TGTGCCAGCAGCACCACGGGGACCTATAATTCACCCCTCCACTTT; CDR3: CASSTTGTYNSPLHF
size: many; D: -; V: TRBV29-1; J: TRBJ2-1; DNA: TGCAGCGTTGAACATACCCCTTTTAATGAGCAGTTCTTC; CDR3: CSVEHTPFNEQFF
size: many; D: -; V: TRBV5-1; J: TRBJ2-1; DNA: TGCGCCAGCAGCTTGGTGTCAGTTCTGAGCTCCTACAATGAGCAGTTCTTC; CDR3: CASSLVSVLSSYNEQFF
size: many; D: -; V: TRBV27; J: TRBJ1-2; DNA: TGTGCCAGCAGTTTCGACCCTACGGGAGCTAACTATGGCTACACCTTC; CDR3: CASSFDPTGANYGYTF
size: many; D: -; V: TRBV5-1; J: TRBJ1-3; DNA: TGCGCCAGCAGCTTGGGTGGAAGCTTATTTGGAAACACCATATATTTT; CDR3: CASSLGGSLFGNTIYF